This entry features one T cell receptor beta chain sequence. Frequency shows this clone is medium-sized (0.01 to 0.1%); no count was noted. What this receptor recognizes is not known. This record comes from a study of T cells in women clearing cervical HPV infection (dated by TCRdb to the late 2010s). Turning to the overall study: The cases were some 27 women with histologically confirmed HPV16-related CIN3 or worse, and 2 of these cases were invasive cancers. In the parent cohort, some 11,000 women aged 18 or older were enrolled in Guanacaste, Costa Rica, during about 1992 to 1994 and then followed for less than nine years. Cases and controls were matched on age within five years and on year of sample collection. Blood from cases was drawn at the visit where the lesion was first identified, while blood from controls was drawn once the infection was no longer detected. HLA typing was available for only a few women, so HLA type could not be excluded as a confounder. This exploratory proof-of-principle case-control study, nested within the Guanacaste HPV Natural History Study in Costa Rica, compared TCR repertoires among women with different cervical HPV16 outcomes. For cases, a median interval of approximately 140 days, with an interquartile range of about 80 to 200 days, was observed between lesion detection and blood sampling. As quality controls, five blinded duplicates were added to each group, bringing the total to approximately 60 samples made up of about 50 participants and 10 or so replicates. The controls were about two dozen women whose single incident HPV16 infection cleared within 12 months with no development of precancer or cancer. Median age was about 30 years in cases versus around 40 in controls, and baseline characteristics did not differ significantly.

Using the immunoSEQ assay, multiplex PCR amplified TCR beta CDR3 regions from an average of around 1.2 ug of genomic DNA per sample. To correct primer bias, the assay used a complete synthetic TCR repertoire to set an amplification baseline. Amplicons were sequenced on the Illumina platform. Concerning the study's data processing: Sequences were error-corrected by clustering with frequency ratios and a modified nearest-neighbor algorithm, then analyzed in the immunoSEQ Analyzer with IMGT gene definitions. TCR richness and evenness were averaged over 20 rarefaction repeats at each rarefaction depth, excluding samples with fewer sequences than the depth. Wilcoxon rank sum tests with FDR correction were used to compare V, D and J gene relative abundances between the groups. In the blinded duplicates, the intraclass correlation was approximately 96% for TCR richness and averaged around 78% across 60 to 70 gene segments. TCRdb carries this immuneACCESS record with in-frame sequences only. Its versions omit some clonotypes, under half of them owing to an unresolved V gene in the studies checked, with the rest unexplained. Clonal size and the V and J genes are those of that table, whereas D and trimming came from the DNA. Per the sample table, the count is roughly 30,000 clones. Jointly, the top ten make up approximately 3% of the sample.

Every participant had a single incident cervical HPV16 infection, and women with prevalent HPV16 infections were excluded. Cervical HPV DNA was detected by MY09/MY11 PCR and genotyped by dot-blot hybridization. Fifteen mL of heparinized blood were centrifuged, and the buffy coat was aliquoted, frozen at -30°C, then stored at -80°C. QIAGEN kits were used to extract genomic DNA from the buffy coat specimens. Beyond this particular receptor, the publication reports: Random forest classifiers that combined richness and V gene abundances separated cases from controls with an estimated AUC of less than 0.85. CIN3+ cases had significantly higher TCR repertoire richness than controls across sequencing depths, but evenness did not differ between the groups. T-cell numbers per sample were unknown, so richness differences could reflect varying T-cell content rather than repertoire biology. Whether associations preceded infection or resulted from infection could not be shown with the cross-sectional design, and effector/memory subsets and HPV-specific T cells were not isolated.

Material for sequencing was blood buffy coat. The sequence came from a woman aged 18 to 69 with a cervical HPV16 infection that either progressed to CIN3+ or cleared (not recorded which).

The sequenced part of the CDR3 DNA is TGTGCCAGCTCACCGGGACAGAAAGAGACC. Its translation is CASSPGQKET. The whole CDR3 reads CASSPGQKETQYF. The chain uses TRBV18 and TRBJ2-5; TRBD1 matches 7 bases in the middle. The CDR3 is cut off 3 residues early in the read; its end comes from the germline J gene. The germline V gene gives CDR1 as KGHSH and CDR2 as LQKENI. The CDR3 numbers 13 residues from cysteine through phenylalanine. The DNA has 30 bases, all within the CDR3, and is read from base 1. V has 3 bases trimmed and J has 3 bases trimmed; junction bases matching no gene number 1.